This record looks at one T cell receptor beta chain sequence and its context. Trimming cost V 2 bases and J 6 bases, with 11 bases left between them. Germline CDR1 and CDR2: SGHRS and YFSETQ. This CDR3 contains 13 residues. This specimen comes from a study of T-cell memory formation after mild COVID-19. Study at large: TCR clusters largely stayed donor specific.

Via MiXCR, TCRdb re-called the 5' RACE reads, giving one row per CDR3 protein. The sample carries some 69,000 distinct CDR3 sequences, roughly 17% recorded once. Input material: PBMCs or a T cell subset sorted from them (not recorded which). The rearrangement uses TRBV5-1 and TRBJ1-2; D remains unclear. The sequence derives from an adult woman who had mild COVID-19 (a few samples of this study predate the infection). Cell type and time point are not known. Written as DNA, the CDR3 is TGCGCCAGCAGCTTCCTACCCCCGGATGGCTACACCTTC. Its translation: CASSFLPPDGYTF.